These T cell receptor beta chains were read from a single sample in a study of T cell responses to AZD1222 COVID-19 vaccine. Sequencing was performed with immunoSEQ multiplex PCR; in TCRdb, only in-frame clones are kept and a portion is missing. The data contain some 140,000 clones, about 92% of them singletons. Sequences were derived from peripheral blood, sampled on day 0 of AZD1222 vaccination. Every receptor here comes from an adult in good health. Each CDR3 is given with its conserved first and last residue.

CDR3 protein: CASLREAEAFF
J gene: TRBJ1-1
V gene: TRBV25-1

CDR3 protein: CASSPGDSDGEKLFF
J gene: TRBJ1-4
V gene: TRBV4-1

CDR3 protein: CASNLGEMNTEAFF
J gene: TRBJ1-1
V gene: TRBV9

CDR3 protein: CASRVGLARRQPQHF
J gene: TRBJ1-5
V gene: TRBV19

CDR3 protein: CASSYRADQGTEAFF
J gene: TRBJ1-1
V gene: TRBV6-5

CDR3 protein: CASSPRTGRYGYTF
J gene: TRBJ1-2
V gene: TRBV28

CDR3 protein: CASSSPRVRYEKLFF
J gene: TRBJ1-4
V gene: TRBV21-1

CDR3 protein: CASKNAGNRGWAQHF
J gene: TRBJ1-5
V gene: TRBV6-5

CDR3 protein: CASTPGRFNTEAFF
J gene: TRBJ1-1
V gene: TRBV28

CDR3 protein: CASSRDGNYGYTF
J gene: TRBJ1-2
V gene: TRBV6-5

CDR3 protein: CASRAEGNQPQHF
J gene: TRBJ1-5
V gene: TRBV28

CDR3 protein: CASSQDSSWGNTIYF
J gene: TRBJ1-3
V gene: TRBV7-3

CDR3 protein: CASSQELAGRGDTQYF
J gene: TRBJ2-3
V gene: TRBV4-1

CDR3 protein: CASSLVSEAFF
J gene: TRBJ1-1
V gene: TRBV7-2

CDR3 protein: CASIDGGVETQYF
J gene: TRBJ2-5
V gene: TRBV7-9

CDR3 protein: CASSYSWRGGIFSNQPQHF
J gene: TRBJ1-5
V gene: TRBV6-2/TRBV6-3

CDR3 protein: CASSLVRGALYEQYF
J gene: TRBJ2-7
V gene: TRBV7-2

CDR3 protein: CASSSPHHEQYF
J gene: TRBJ2-7
V gene: TRBV6-6

CDR3 protein: CASSSGGDGYGYTF
J gene: TRBJ1-2
V gene: TRBV28

CDR3 protein: CASSPRVAGASPIEQYF
J gene: TRBJ2-7
V gene: TRBV18

CDR3 protein: CASSYSRDKFDLYNEQFF
J gene: TRBJ2-1
V gene: TRBV6-2/TRBV6-3

CDR3 protein: CASSQAGYEAFF
J gene: TRBJ1-1
V gene: TRBV3-1/TRBV3-2

CDR3 protein: CASSLALADYEQYF
J gene: TRBJ2-7
V gene: TRBV5-1

CDR3 protein: CASSSGQGREKLFF
J gene: TRBJ1-4
V gene: TRBV5-4

CDR3 protein: CATAIPGQGTNYGYTF
J gene: TRBJ1-2
V gene: TRBV10-3

CDR3 protein: CASSLLGVGVDYSNQPQHF
J gene: TRBJ1-5
V gene: TRBV28

CDR3 protein: CASSLVRGANTEAFF
J gene: TRBJ1-1
V gene: TRBV5-1

CDR3 protein: CASSPGGNSSPLHF
J gene: TRBJ1-6
V gene: TRBV28

CDR3 protein: CASSLTRGRNTEAFF
J gene: TRBJ1-1
V gene: TRBV3-1/TRBV3-2

CDR3 protein: CASSLYPPPGAEAFF
J gene: TRBJ1-1
V gene: TRBV7-3

CDR3 protein: CASSLGRGYTF
J gene: TRBJ1-2
V gene: TRBV7-9

CDR3 protein: CSVETGGQFDEQFF
J gene: TRBJ2-1
V gene: TRBV29-1

CDR3 protein: CASSDRSTGLETQYF
J gene: TRBJ2-5
V gene: TRBV9

CDR3 protein: CASSRDRAYGYTF
J gene: TRBJ1-2
V gene: TRBV7-2

CDR3 protein: CASSRDKNYGYTF
J gene: TRBJ1-2
V gene: TRBV5-1

CDR3 protein: CASSTKSGVPGDTEAFF
J gene: TRBJ1-1
V gene: TRBV9

CDR3 protein: CASSSQGGATGANVLTF
J gene: TRBJ2-6
V gene: TRBV4-3

CDR3 protein: CASSLVRGANEKLFF
J gene: TRBJ1-4
V gene: TRBV7-6

CDR3 protein: CASRTLTGEDSEKLFF
J gene: TRBJ1-4
V gene: TRBV5-1

CDR3 protein: CASSRGVFSSYEQYF
J gene: TRBJ2-7
V gene: TRBV5-5

CDR3 protein: CASSIEGGQGNNEQFF
J gene: TRBJ2-1
V gene: TRBV19